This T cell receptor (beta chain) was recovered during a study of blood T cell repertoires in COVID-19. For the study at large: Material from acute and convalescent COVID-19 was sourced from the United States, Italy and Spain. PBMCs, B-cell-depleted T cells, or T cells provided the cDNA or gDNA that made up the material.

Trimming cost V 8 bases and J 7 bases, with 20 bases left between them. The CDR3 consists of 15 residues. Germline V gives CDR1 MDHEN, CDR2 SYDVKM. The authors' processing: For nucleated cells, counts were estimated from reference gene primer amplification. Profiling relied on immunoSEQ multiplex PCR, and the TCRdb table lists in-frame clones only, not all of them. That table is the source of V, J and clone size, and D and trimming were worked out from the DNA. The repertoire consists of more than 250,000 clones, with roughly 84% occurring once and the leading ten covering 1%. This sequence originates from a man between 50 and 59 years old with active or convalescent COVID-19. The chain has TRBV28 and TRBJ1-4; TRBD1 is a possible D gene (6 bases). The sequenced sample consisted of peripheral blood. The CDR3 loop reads CASRSPRGGAEKLFF. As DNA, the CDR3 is TGTGCCAGCCGCTCACCCCGGGGGGGGGCTGAAAAACTGTTTTTT.